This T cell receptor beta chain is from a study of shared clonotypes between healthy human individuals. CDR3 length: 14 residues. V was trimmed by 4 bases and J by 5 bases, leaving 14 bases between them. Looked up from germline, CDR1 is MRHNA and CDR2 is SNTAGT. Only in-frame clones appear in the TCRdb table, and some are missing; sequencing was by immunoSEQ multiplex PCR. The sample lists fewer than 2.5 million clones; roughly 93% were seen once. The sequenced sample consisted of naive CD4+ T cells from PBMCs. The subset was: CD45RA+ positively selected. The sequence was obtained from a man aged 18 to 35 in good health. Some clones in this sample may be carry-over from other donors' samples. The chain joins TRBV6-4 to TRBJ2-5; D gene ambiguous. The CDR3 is CASSVSASSETQYF. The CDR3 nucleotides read TGTGCCAGCAGTGTCTCGGCTAGTAGCGAGACCCAGTACTTC.